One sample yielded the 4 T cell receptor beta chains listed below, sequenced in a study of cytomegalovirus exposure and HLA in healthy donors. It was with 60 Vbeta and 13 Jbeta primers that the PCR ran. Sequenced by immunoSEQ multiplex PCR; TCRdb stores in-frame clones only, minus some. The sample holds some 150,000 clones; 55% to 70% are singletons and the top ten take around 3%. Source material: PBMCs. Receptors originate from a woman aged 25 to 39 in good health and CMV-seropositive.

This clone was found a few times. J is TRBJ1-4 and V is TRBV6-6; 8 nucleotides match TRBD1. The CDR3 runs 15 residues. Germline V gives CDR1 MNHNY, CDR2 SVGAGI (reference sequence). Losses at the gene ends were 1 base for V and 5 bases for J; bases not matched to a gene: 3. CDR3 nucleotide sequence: TGTGCCAGCAGTTACTACAGGGGGGCAAATGAAAAACTGTTTTTT. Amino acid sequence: CASSYYRGANEKLFF.

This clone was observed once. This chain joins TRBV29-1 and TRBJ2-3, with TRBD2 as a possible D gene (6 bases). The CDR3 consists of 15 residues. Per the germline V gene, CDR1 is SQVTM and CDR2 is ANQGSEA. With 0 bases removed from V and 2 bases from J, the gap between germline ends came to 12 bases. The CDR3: CSVEDPAGNTDTQYF. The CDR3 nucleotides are TGCAGCGTTGAAGATCCGGCGGGAAACACAGATACGCAGTATTTT.

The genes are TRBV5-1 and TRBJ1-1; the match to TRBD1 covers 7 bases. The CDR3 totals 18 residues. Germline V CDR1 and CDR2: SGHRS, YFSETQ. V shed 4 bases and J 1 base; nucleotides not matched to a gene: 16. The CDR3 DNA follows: TGCGCCAGCAGCGGAAAAGGGACAGCCTCGGCGCGGAACACTGAAGCTTTCTTT. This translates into CASSGKGTASARNTEAFF.

The CDR3 DNA reads as TGTGCCAGCAGGGGACCGGGACAGTACAATCAGCCCCAGCATTTT. Translated: CASRGPGQYNQPQHF. The chain has TRBV6-6 and TRBJ1-5, with 7 bases matching TRBD1. Germline CDR1 reads MNHNY; CDR2 reads SVGAGI (reference sequence). CDR3 length: 15 residues. The V and J ends lost 6 bases and 3 bases, in that order; junction bases with no gene match: 8.